This T cell receptor (beta chain) was identified in a study of shared clonotypes between healthy human individuals. Researchers partitioned CD4+ cells into CD45RA+ naive and CD45RA-negative memory subsets. Concerning this clone: As yet, its antigen is unknown.

The assay was immunoSEQ multiplex PCR, and TCRdb's table has in-frame clones only and misses some. The repertoire holds over a million clones, roughly 95% seen once, with more than 0.9% in the top ten. Broader study findings: Tissues were not sampled, only blood, and their repertoires likely differ. As a rule, naive subsets had a larger estimated richness than memory subsets.

The TCR was taken from a man aged 25-40 years in good health. Sequenced sample: naive CD4+ T cells sorted from blood. Subset reported: CD45RA+ positively selected.

The CDR3 bases are TGTGCCAGCAACCCCTCGGCGGGCTCCTACGAGCAGTACTTC. Protein: CASNPSAGSYEQYF. The J gene is TRBJ2-7, the V gene TRBV6-1; weak D call: TRBD2 (5 bases). The CDR3 consists of 14 residues. The germline V and J ends were trimmed by 7 bases and 0 bases, with 13 bases remaining between them. Germline assignment: CDR1 MNHNS and CDR2 SASEGT.